Below are 31 T cell receptor beta chains sequenced from a single sample in a study of tumor and adjacent non-tumor tissue in lung cancer. A modified ARM-PCR protocol with three rounds of nested PCR amplified TCRbeta. MiXCR was run by TCRdb on the multiplex PCR reads, yielding one entry per CDR3 protein. The table lists roughly 66,000 distinct CDR3 sequences, about 80% of them singletons. No cell sorting was done before RNA was extracted from the tissue. What was sequenced was lung tumor tissue. These receptors all stem from a man in his 60s with non-small cell lung cancer.

V is TRBV7-3 and J is TRBJ2-1; 11 positions agree with TRBD2. CDR3 length: 13 amino acids. Germline trimming cut 5 bases from V and 10 bases from J; bases unmatched to any gene: 4. The germline V gene has CDR1 SGHTA and CDR2 FQGTGA. This CDR3 reads CASSRLAGGEQFF. Here the CDR3 DNA reads TGTGCCAGCAGCCGCCTAGCGGGAGGCGAGCAGTTCTTC.

This clonotype was detected ten times or more. The V and J genes are TRBV29-1 and TRBJ2-7; no clear D. This CDR3 region has 11 residues. V lost 1 base and J lost 5, with 6 bases in between. Germline CDR1 is SQVTM and CDR2 is ANQGSEA. As DNA, the CDR3 is TGCAGCGTTGAAGTAATCCACGAGCAGTACTTC. This sequence encodes CSVEVIHEQYF.

For this clonotype: Compared with germline, one end of the junction differs, possibly owing to a read error. V and J are TRBV12-3 or TRBV12-4 and TRBJ2-2, with TRBD2 matching over 8 bases. CDR3 size: 14 residues. CDR3 in amino acids: CASGSGLVVGELFF. The CDR3 region has the DNA TGTGCCAGCGGTTCGGGACTAGTGGTCGGGGAGCTCTTTTTT.

A remark on this clonotype: One end of the junction does not line up with germline, which may come from a read error. The chain uses TRBV29-1 and TRBJ2-1; D may be TRBD1 (6 bases). The CDR3 runs to 14 residues. From germline, CDR1 is SQVTM and CDR2 ANQGSEA. The CDR3 sequence is CSVGPGVMGNEQFF. In DNA form, the CDR3 reads TGCAGTGTTGGGCCAGGGGTCATGGGCAATGAGCAGTTCTTC.

With respect to this clonotype: The CDR3 end shows no conserved phenylalanine or tryptophan, and so a read error is likely. In DNA, the CDR3 is TGCAGTGCTAGTGACATGCAAGGTAACAATGAGCAGTTCCTC. Amino acid sequence: CSASDMQGNNEQFL. The chain couples TRBV20-1 to TRBJ2-1; D is ambiguous. Germline lookup yields CDR1 DFQATT and CDR2 SNEGSKA (reference sequence). The CDR3 has 14 residues. The germline V and J ends were trimmed by 3 bases and 5 bases, with 14 bases remaining between them.

The chain combines TRBV6-5 with TRBJ1-5; D unresolved. CDR3 size: 14 residues. The germline V gene encodes CDR1 MNHEY and CDR2 SVGAGI. Trimming pared 5 bases from V and 8 bases from J, leaving 16 bases between. CDR3 nucleotides: TGTGCCAGCAGTCGCACGACGTGGGAGAAGCCCCAGCATTTT. It specifies CASSRTTWEKPQHF.

Of note for this clonotype: This is likely a read error, given that the CDR3 carries no conserved phenylalanine or tryptophan at its end. The DNA is left out, because the CDR3 cannot be placed on it with certainty; the CDR3 is given as TCRdb lists it. The chain is built from TRBV21-1 and TRBJ2-7; the D call of TRBD1 is as the table states it, not checked on the DNA. TRBV21-1 is classified as a pseudogene. A total of 16 residues make up the CDR3, ends included. The CDR3 loop reads CARSKALGQRSYEQYL.

The chain recombines TRBV5-1 with TRBJ1-1, with a possible D match to TRBD1 (5 bases). V dropped 0 bases and J dropped 3 bases, with 9 bases sitting between them. The CDR3 consists of 14 residues. From germline, CDR1 is SGHRS and CDR2 YFSETQ. CDR3 coding DNA: TGCGCCAGCAGCTTGGAGGGGCAAGACACTGAAGCTTTCTTT. It translates to CASSLEGQDTEAFF.

In its sample, this clonotype was seen once. The chain is built from TRBV20-1 and TRBJ2-1, with D hard to call. Germline values: CDR1 DFQATT, CDR2 SNEGSKA (reference sequence). The CDR3 totals 11 residues. Here the CDR3 DNA reads TGCAATGTTATCCCCGAGAACGAGCAGTTCTTC. Residues: CNVIPENEQFF.

A note on this clonotype: Germline and junction disagree at one end, which may indicate a read error. V and J are TRBV12-3 or TRBV12-4 and TRBJ2-7; D assignment may be TRBD1 or TRBD2 (6 bases each). The CDR3 consists of 14 residues. The CDR3 protein is CVSSLEGGPYEQYF. CDR3 bases: TGTGTCAGCAGTCTCGAGGGGGGACCCTACGAACAGTACTTC.

With regard to this clonotype: A read error may explain this, as a much larger clone is one base away. This CDR3 fails to terminate in the conserved phenylalanine or tryptophan, so it likely reflects a read error. The DNA is left out, because the CDR3 cannot be placed on it with certainty; the CDR3 is given as TCRdb lists it. The chain joins TRBV20-1 to TRBJ1-4. Counting both end residues, the CDR3 totals 9 amino acids. CDR1 DFQATT and CDR2 SNEGSKA come from the germline V gene (reference sequence). CDR3: CGARELVGV.

This clonotype was found a few times. One end of the junction is discordant with germline, which a read error may explain. This chain uses TRBV12-3 or TRBV12-4 with TRBJ1-1, with D hard to call. This CDR3 region has 12 residues. CDR3 amino acids: CDRSFKKGKALF. In DNA form, the CDR3 reads TGTGACAGAAGTTTTAAAAAAGGAAAAGCTTTATTT.

A remark on this clonotype: A read error may account for a junction end that differs from germline. CDR3 bases: TGCAATGCTAGAGATCCGCGGGAGTTCGCCACCGGAGAGCTGTTTTTT. This encodes CNARDPREFATGELFF. This sequence joins TRBV20-1 and TRBJ2-2; TRBD2 matches at 7 bases. Germline assignment: CDR1 DFQATT and CDR2 SNEGSKA (reference sequence). The CDR3 consists of 16 residues.

A note on this clonotype: One end of the junction varies from germline; a read error may be responsible. The rearrangement uses TRBV6-5 and TRBJ2-5; D perhaps matches TRBD2 (6 bases). The CDR3 loop spans 18 amino acids. The germline V gene has CDR1 MNHEY and CDR2 SVGAGI. The CDR3 sequence is CASSYGSFGGVVQETQYF. DNA for the CDR3: TGTGCCAGCAGTTACGGCTCGTTCGGGGGTGTAGTTCAAGAGACACAGTACTTC.

About this clonotype itself: The DNA is left out, because the CDR3 cannot be placed on it with certainty; the CDR3 is given as TCRdb lists it. The CDR3 spells CASLRFGAGANVLIF. The chain carries TRBV6-1 and TRBJ2-6; TRBD1 is the table's D call, not checked against the DNA. Germline V gives CDR1 MNHNS, CDR2 SASEGT. Both ends counted, the CDR3 spans 15 residues.

A word on this clonotype: The conserved closing phenylalanine or tryptophan is absent in this CDR3, likely reflecting a read error. V usage is TRBV6-5 and J usage is TRBJ1-2; D not certain. The CDR3 loop spans 15 amino acids. Germline assignment: CDR1 MNHEY and CDR2 SVGAGI. The CDR3 protein is CASSYSKGSSYGYTY. The DNA for the CDR3 is TGTGCTAGCAGTTACTCGAAGGGATCAAGTTATGGCTACACCTAC.

The chain recombines TRBV11-2 with TRBJ2-5, with 8 bases matching TRBD2. From germline, CDR1 is SGHAT and CDR2 FQNNGV. The CDR3 is 14 residues long. The J segment lost 5 bases and the V segment lost 6 bases, leaving 8 bases of the junction unmatched. The CDR3 nucleotides are TGTGCCAGCAGACCCACGGGGGGGACCGAGACCCAGTACTTC. The encoded protein is CASRPTGGTETQYF.

Details on this clonotype: As the CDR3 is not closed by the conserved phenylalanine or tryptophan, this likely results from a read error. The rearrangement joins TRBV9 to TRBJ2-3, with TRBD1 matching 8 bases. The V gene's germline CDR1 is SGDLS and CDR2 YYNGEE. The V gene end was trimmed by 1 base and the J gene end by 3 bases; junction bases not matched to a gene: 4. The CDR3 runs 15 residues. CDR3: CASSVSWTGTDTQYL. Written as DNA, the CDR3 is TGTGCCAGCAGCGTAAGCTGGACAGGGACAGATACGCAGTATTTA.

Details on this clonotype: The junction differs from germline at one of its ends, possibly a read error. The rearrangement links TRBV5-1 to TRBJ2-3; 8 nucleotides match TRBD2. Germline V lookup: CDR1 SGHRS, CDR2 YFSETQ. The CDR3 totals 14 residues. Here the CDR3 DNA reads TGCGTCAGCAGCTTAGAGCGGGAGTCAGATACGCAGTGTTTT. Its translation is CVSSLERESDTQCF.

The chain is built from TRBV20-1 and TRBJ2-2, with TRBD1 matching over 7 bases. V was pared by 4 bases and J by 7 bases, with 12 bases of the junction left unmatched. The CDR3 length is 15 residues. CDR1 is DFQATT, CDR2 SNEGSKA, per germline (reference sequence). The CDR3 protein is CSAIRGQDLSGELFF. The DNA for the CDR3 is TGCAGTGCTATCCGAGGACAGGATCTAAGCGGGGAGCTGTTTTTT.

This chain links TRBV30 with TRBJ2-3; D ambiguous. The J call may not be correct, given that the DNA end is closer to TRBJ1-5. Germline V gene sequence: CDR1 GTSNPN, CDR2 SVGIG (reference sequence). This CDR3 is 14 amino acids long. The CDR3 DNA reads TGTGCCTGGAGTGCTAGCGGGCGCACAGATACGCAGCATTTT. It encodes CAWSASGRTDTQHF.

As concerns this clonotype: An end of the junction does not agree with germline; a read error may underlie this. The chain combines TRBV7-8 with TRBJ2-1; 7 bases match TRBD1. CDR1 is SGHVS, CDR2 FQNEAQ, per germline. The CDR3 runs 14 residues. CDR3 DNA: TGTACCAGCAGCCCGCTTAGTGACAGGGATGAGCAGTTCTTC. It codes for CTSSPLSDRDEQFF.

A word on this clonotype: The CDR3 end shows no conserved phenylalanine or tryptophan, and so a read error is likely. The genes are TRBV20-1 and TRBJ2-5, with D tentatively TRBD2 (5 bases). CDR1 is DFQATT, CDR2 SNEGSKA, per germline (reference sequence). CDR3 size: 16 residues. CDR3 in DNA: TGTAGTGCTAGAGGGATCCACCAGACGCAGCAAGAGACCCAGTACATC. Its translation is CSARGIHQTQQETQYI.

There are many counts of this clonotype. The CDR3 is CASSFGDLGGSPLHF. CDR3 coding DNA: TGTGCCAGCAGTTTTGGGGACCTTGGCGGGTCACCCCTCCACTTT. V gene TRBV28 combines with J gene TRBJ1-6, with TRBD1 as a possible D gene (5 bases). This CDR3 has 15 amino acids. V lost 3 bases, J lost 10 bases, and 16 bases lay in between. In germline, CDR1 is MDHEN, CDR2 SYDVKM. Based on the CDR3 plus reference TRBV28 and TRBJ1-6, the full variable domain is DVKVTQSSRYLVKRTGEKVFLECVQDMDHENMFWYRQDPGLGLRLIYFSYDVKMKEKGDIPEGYSVSREKKERFSLILESASTNQTSMYLCASSFGDLGGSPLHFGNGTRLTVT.

This clonotype has more than one count but fewer than ten. The chain has TRBV28 and TRBJ2-2; 7 bases fit TRBD2. This CDR3 comprises 16 residues. CDR1 is MDHEN and CDR2 is SYDVKM in the germline V gene. V shed 4 bases, J shed 3 bases, and the junction held 8 bases outside the gene matches. CDR3 sequence: CASSSTGTTYTGELFF. CDR3 bases: TGTGCCAGCAGTTCTACCGGGACTACCTACACCGGGGAGCTGTTTTTT.

The count of this clonotype is one. The rearrangement uses TRBV29-1 and TRBJ2-7; 8 bases map to TRBD1. CDR3 length: 11 residues. After removal of 4 bases from V and 5 bases from J, the junction contained 1 base not matched to a gene. Per the germline V gene, CDR1 is SQVTM and CDR2 is ANQGSEA. CDR3 nucleotides: TGCAGCGTTGCAGGGGGCGACGAGCAGTACTTC. The encoded protein is CSVAGGDEQYF.

Comment on this clonotype: Possible read error: a much larger clone is one base away. The gene calls are TRBV10-1 and TRBJ2-2; no clear D. The CDR3 length is 12 residues. Germline values: CDR1 WNHNN, CDR2 SYGVQD (reference sequence). CDR3: CDSRSSSGELFF. The CDR3 DNA reads as TGCGACAGCAGGTCGAGCTCCGGGGAGCTGTTTTTT.

As for this clonotype: The conserved phenylalanine or tryptophan normally closing the CDR3 is absent here, so this likely arose from a read error. The chain recombines TRBV5-4 with TRBJ2-7, with D possibly TRBD2 on 5 matching bases. This CDR3 contains 15 residues. Germline CDR1 is SGHNT and CDR2 is YYREEE (reference sequence). In nucleotides, the CDR3 is TGTGCCAACAGCTTAGCGAGGGTGGGATCCTACGCGCAGTACCTC. Protein sequence: CANSLARVGSYAQYL.

Note on this clonotype: One end of the junction fails to match germline, which may point to a read error. The chain links TRBV29-1 to TRBJ2-1, with a possible D match to TRBD2 (5 bases). The length of the CDR3 is 11 residues. Germline CDR1 is SQVTM and CDR2 is ANQGSEA. The CDR3 coding sequence is TGTAGCGTTGCCCCTAACCATGAGCAGTCCTTC. Residues: CSVAPNHEQSF.

This clonotype was seen once. At one of its ends the junction is not consistent with the germline gene, which may arise from a read error. The V call is TRBV11-3, the J call TRBJ2-3; D is uncertain. The germline V gene has CDR1 SGHNT and CDR2 YENEEA. The CDR3 spans 13 residues. CDR3 nucleotides: TGTGACAGCAGCTTAGTCCCCCAAAATACGCAATATTTT. Translating it yields CDSSLVPQNTQYF.

For this clonotype: This CDR3 is missing its conserved last phenylalanine or tryptophan, likely due to a read error. This chain joins TRBV6-2 or TRBV6-3 and TRBJ2-3; the D gene is possibly TRBD2 (6 bases). CDR1 MNHEY and CDR2 SVGEGT come from the germline V gene. The CDR3 extends over 15 amino acids. The CDR3 protein is CTSSYQTSGSDTQYL. In DNA, the CDR3 is TGTACCAGCAGTTACCAGACTAGTGGGTCAGATACGCAGTATTTG.